This TCR beta chain is drawn from a study of tissue T cells after allogeneic stem cell transplantation. Time point specified: mouse harvest day 14 after allogeneic transplant. Tail vein injection delivered 10^7 T-cell-depleted bone marrow cells and 10^6 splenic CD5+ T cells. Tissues came from B6→BALB/c major-mismatch GVHD mice at day 7 or 14. This clone was found once. Its target is not known. The gene names given are mouse names. The read ends 1 residue before the CDR3 terminus; that terminus is restored from the germline J gene. The table came from immunoSEQ multiplex PCR; TCRdb's copy has only in-frame clones and leaves some out. The table includes a few thousand clones, around a third detected once. General study findings and limits: Alloreactivity or antigen specificity of tissue TCRs was not determined; some clones might be host cells.

J lost 2 bases, V lost 5 bases, and 3 bases had no gene match. This CDR3 contains 14 residues. Germline lookup yields CDR1 NNHDY and CDR2 SYVADS. This chain joins TRBV13-3 and TRBJ1-3; 8 positions agree with TRBD1. The source is a female BALB/c mouse given C57BL/6 T cells with graft-versus-host disease after an allogeneic hematopoietic cell transplant. Input material: skin. CDR3: CASRETGAGNTLYF. Incomplete CDR3 DNA: TGTGCCAGCAGAGAGACAGGGGCTGGAAATACGCTCTAT.